This is a list of T cell receptor beta chains from one sample in a study of blood T cell repertoires in COVID-19. The table came from immunoSEQ multiplex PCR; TCRdb's copy has only in-frame clones and leaves some out. This repertoire shows fewer than 150,000 clones, around nine tenths found once; its top ten account for roughly a tenth. Sequencing was carried out using peripheral blood. The receptors derive from a man aged 50 to 60 with active or convalescent COVID-19. CDR3s include the opening cysteine and the closing phenylalanine or tryptophan. D genes are given only for firm matches. A clone size is listed for some rows: how often the clone was seen (once, few, many), or a class if it is expanded.

d_call: -; cdr3_length: 15; v_call: TRBV15; j_call: TRBJ1-5; clone_size: -; cdr3_aa: CATSRDNVGGQPQHF; cdr3_nt: TGTGCCACCAGCAGAGATAATGTTGGAGGCCAGCCCCAGCATTTT
d_call: -; cdr3_length: 14; v_call: TRBV19; j_call: TRBJ1-3; clone_size: few; cdr3_aa: CASRPGFSGNTIYF; cdr3_nt: TGTGCCAGTAGGCCGGGGTTCTCTGGAAACACCATATATTTT
d_call: -; cdr3_length: 15; v_call: TRBV5-6; j_call: TRBJ2-7; clone_size: -; cdr3_aa: CASSLDLSGTGEQYF; cdr3_nt: TGTGCCAGCAGCTTGGACCTATCGGGAACGGGAGAGCAGTACTTC
d_call: -; cdr3_length: 15; v_call: TRBV6-2/TRBV6-3; j_call: TRBJ1-5; clone_size: -; cdr3_aa: CASSYGGAGGQPQHF; cdr3_nt: TGTGCCAGCAGTTATGGGGGGGCCGGGGGGCAGCCCCAGCATTTT
d_call: -; cdr3_length: 13; v_call: TRBV10-2; j_call: TRBJ2-1; clone_size: few; cdr3_aa: CASSPQRVHEQFF; cdr3_nt: TGCGCCAGCAGCCCCCAACGCGTCCATGAGCAGTTCTTC
d_call: -; cdr3_length: 12; v_call: TRBV11-2; j_call: TRBJ1-6; clone_size: -; cdr3_aa: CASSYSNSPLHF; cdr3_nt: TGTGCCAGCAGCTACAGTAATTCACCCCTCCACTTT
d_call: -; cdr3_length: 14; v_call: TRBV19; j_call: TRBJ2-3; clone_size: -; cdr3_aa: CATSSRGIADTQYF; cdr3_nt: TGTGCCACCAGTTCCCGGGGTATAGCAGATACGCAGTATTTT
d_call: -; cdr3_length: 14; v_call: TRBV19; j_call: TRBJ2-7; clone_size: -; cdr3_aa: CASSMERMSYEQYF; cdr3_nt: TGTGCCAGTAGTATGGAGCGGATGTCCTACGAGCAGTACTTC
d_call: TRBD1; cdr3_length: 14; v_call: TRBV7-9; j_call: TRBJ1-2; clone_size: -; cdr3_aa: CASSYWGQGYGYTF; cdr3_nt: TGTGCCAGCAGCTACTGGGGACAGGGGTATGGCTACACCTTC
d_call: TRBD1; cdr3_length: 16; v_call: TRBV19; j_call: TRBJ2-2; clone_size: -; cdr3_aa: CASAWRTGTNTGELFF; cdr3_nt: TGTGCCAGTGCCTGGAGGACAGGGACGAACACCGGGGAGCTGTTTTTT
d_call: TRBD1; cdr3_length: 14; v_call: TRBV14; j_call: TRBJ2-1; clone_size: -; cdr3_aa: CASSRDRGFDEQFF; cdr3_nt: TGTGCCAGCAGCCGGGACAGGGGTTTCGATGAGCAGTTCTTC
d_call: TRBD1; cdr3_length: 14; v_call: TRBV7-6; j_call: TRBJ2-5; clone_size: -; cdr3_aa: CASSPGTEQETQYF; cdr3_nt: TGTGCCAGCAGCCCCGGGACAGAGCAAGAGACCCAGTACTTC
d_call: -; cdr3_length: 16; v_call: TRBV7-6; j_call: TRBJ2-6; clone_size: -; cdr3_aa: CASSLVQVPGANVLTF; cdr3_nt: TGTGCCAGCAGCTTAGTACAGGTCCCCGGGGCCAACGTCCTGACTTTC
d_call: TRBD1; cdr3_length: 16; v_call: TRBV2; j_call: TRBJ1-1; clone_size: once; cdr3_aa: CASSETRQGMNTEAFF; cdr3_nt: TGTGCCAGCAGTGAGACCCGACAGGGGATGAACACTGAAGCTTTCTTT
d_call: -; cdr3_length: 13; v_call: TRBV10-3; j_call: TRBJ1-3; clone_size: once; cdr3_aa: CAISDVSGNTIYF; cdr3_nt: TGTGCCATCAGTGACGTCTCTGGAAACACCATATATTTT
d_call: -; cdr3_length: 15; v_call: TRBV7-9; j_call: TRBJ2-1; clone_size: -; cdr3_aa: CASSLTGQGIDEQFF; cdr3_nt: TGTGCCAGCAGCTTAACCGGCCAGGGTATCGATGAGCAGTTCTTC
d_call: TRBD1; cdr3_length: 14; v_call: TRBV7-2; j_call: TRBJ2-2; clone_size: -; cdr3_aa: CASSPGQGSGELFF; cdr3_nt: TGTGCCAGCAGCCCGGGACAGGGGTCCGGGGAGCTGTTTTTT
d_call: -; cdr3_length: 14; v_call: TRBV29-1; j_call: TRBJ1-3; clone_size: -; cdr3_aa: CSVEVGGTGNTIYF; cdr3_nt: TGCAGCGTTGAAGTCGGAGGGACCGGAAACACCATATATTTT
d_call: -; cdr3_length: 16; v_call: TRBV5-1; j_call: TRBJ2-2; clone_size: -; cdr3_aa: CASSYLTLLGAGELFF; cdr3_nt: TGCGCCAGCAGCTACCTGACTTTGCTCGGGGCCGGGGAGCTGTTTTTT
d_call: TRBD1; cdr3_length: 15; v_call: TRBV27; j_call: TRBJ2-7; clone_size: -; cdr3_aa: CASSFRQGAPYEQYF; cdr3_nt: TGTGCCAGCAGTTTCCGACAGGGGGCCCCCTACGAGCAGTACTTC
d_call: -; cdr3_length: 18; v_call: TRBV7-2; j_call: TRBJ2-5; clone_size: -; cdr3_aa: CASSLGLSAQGSRETQYF; cdr3_nt: TGTGCCAGCAGCTTAGGGTTGTCGGCACAAGGGAGTAGGGAGACCCAGTACTTC
d_call: -; cdr3_length: 14; v_call: TRBV5-1; j_call: TRBJ1-2; clone_size: -; cdr3_aa: CASSLDRPYYGYTF; cdr3_nt: TGCGCCAGCAGCTTGGACAGACCGTACTATGGCTACACCTTC
d_call: -; cdr3_length: 12; v_call: TRBV6-5; j_call: TRBJ1-1; clone_size: -; cdr3_aa: CASSYETGEAFF; cdr3_nt: TGTGCCAGCAGTTACGAGACGGGTGAAGCTTTCTTT
d_call: TRBD1; cdr3_length: 15; v_call: TRBV5-5; j_call: TRBJ1-5; clone_size: -; cdr3_aa: CASSLDRGYSQPQHF; cdr3_nt: TGTGCCAGCAGCCTCGACAGGGGTTATAGTCAGCCCCAGCATTTT
d_call: TRBD2; cdr3_length: 15; v_call: TRBV15; j_call: TRBJ2-7; clone_size: -; cdr3_aa: CATSRDQGTRNEQYF; cdr3_nt: TGTGCCACCAGCAGAGATCAGGGGACTAGGAACGAGCAGTACTTC
d_call: -; cdr3_length: 14; v_call: TRBV7-3; j_call: TRBJ2-2; clone_size: -; cdr3_aa: CASSLMAGTGELFF; cdr3_nt: TGTGCCAGCAGCTTAATGGCGGGCACCGGGGAGCTGTTTTTT
d_call: TRBD2; cdr3_length: 16; v_call: TRBV10-3; j_call: TRBJ2-5; clone_size: -; cdr3_aa: CAISGGTSGSQETQYF; cdr3_nt: TGTGCCATCAGTGGGGGGACTAGCGGGTCCCAAGAGACCCAGTACTTC
d_call: TRBD1; cdr3_length: 17; v_call: TRBV7-8; j_call: TRBJ1-5; clone_size: -; cdr3_aa: CASSLEGTGLNLQPQHF; cdr3_nt: TGTGCCAGCAGCTTAGAGGGGACAGGACTTAATTTGCAGCCCCAGCATTTT
d_call: -; cdr3_length: 14; v_call: TRBV9; j_call: TRBJ1-5; clone_size: few; cdr3_aa: CASSVGRASEPQHF; cdr3_nt: TGTGCCAGCAGCGTAGGCAGGGCCAGTGAGCCCCAGCATTTT
d_call: TRBD1; cdr3_length: 15; v_call: TRBV2; j_call: TRBJ2-4; clone_size: -; cdr3_aa: CASSLGQGFKNIQYF; cdr3_nt: TGTGCCAGCAGCCTTGGACAGGGGTTCAAAAACATTCAGTACTTC
d_call: -; cdr3_length: 14; v_call: TRBV9; j_call: TRBJ2-2; clone_size: -; cdr3_aa: CASSQDYDYGELFF; cdr3_nt: TGTGCCAGCAGCCAGGACTACGATTACGGGGAGCTGTTTTTT
d_call: TRBD2; cdr3_length: 16; v_call: TRBV30; j_call: TRBJ2-3; clone_size: -; cdr3_aa: CAWSIGASGSTDTQYF; cdr3_nt: TGTGCCTGGAGTATCGGGGCTAGCGGGAGCACAGATACGCAGTATTTT